The T cell receptor (beta chain) described here comes from a study of blood T cell repertoires in COVID-19. The V and J ends lost 3 bases and 6 bases respectively, with 18 bases between them. This CDR3 has 16 residues. CDR1 and CDR2 from the germline V gene are LNHDA and SQIVND (reference sequence). Clones were sequenced by immunoSEQ multiplex PCR, and TCRdb holds only the in-frame ones, with some missing. The sample yields under 350,000 clones, roughly 85% seen once. The clonotype originates from a woman aged 40 to 50 with acute COVID-19. The source material was PBMCs or T cells enriched from blood (not recorded which). V and J are TRBV19 and TRBJ1-5; D may be TRBD1 (6 bases). The CDR3 nucleotides are TGTGCCAGTAGTATGGAGGTAGGCAGGGGTGGTCAGCCCCAGCATTTT. Protein sequence: CASSMEVGRGGQPQHF.